One sample yielded the 21 T cell receptor beta chains listed below, sequenced in a study of blood T cell repertoires in COVID-19. The data were produced by immunoSEQ multiplex PCR, yet TCRdb's version contains in-frame clones alone and is incomplete. The table records fewer than 200,000 clones, about 83% of them present only once. Sequenced: peripheral blood. The source of these receptors is a woman in her 70s with COVID-19, enrolled during active disease.

This clone appeared a few times. The rearrangement links TRBV10-3 to TRBJ1-2, with 7 bases identical to TRBD1. Losses at the gene ends were 5 bases for V and 1 base for J; bases not matched to a gene: 4. Germline-derived CDR1 and CDR2 are ENHRY and SYGVKD. The CDR3 totals 14 residues. For the CDR3, the DNA is TGTGCCATCAGTCCGGGACAGAATAACTATGGCTACACCTTC. Translating it yields CAISPGQNNYGYTF.

The V call is TRBV7-8, the J call TRBJ2-2; D call uncertain. This CDR3 spans 15 amino acids. V lost 1 base to trimming and J lost 1 base, with 7 bases between them. CDR1 and CDR2 (germline): SGHVS, FQNEAQ. The CDR3 nucleotides read TGTGCCAGCAGCTTAGGGCTAGTGAACACCGGGGAGCTGTTTTTT. Encoded protein: CASSLGLVNTGELFF.

This clone was recorded once. This chain joins TRBV11-3 and TRBJ1-1; D remains ambiguous. The CDR3 is 12 residues long. With 6 bases removed from V and 1 base from J, the gap between germline ends came to 6 bases. The germline gives CDR1 SGHNT, CDR2 YENEEA. The CDR3 coding sequence is TGTGCCAGCAGTAAAGCGAACACTGAAGCTTTCTTT. Translated, it gives CASSKANTEAFF.

This clone was detected a few times. The CDR3 sequence is CASSPGYQGRLNEKLFF. The CDR3, as DNA: TGTGCCAGTAGCCCAGGTTATCAGGGGCGCCTCAATGAAAAACTGTTTTTT. V gene TRBV19 combines with J gene TRBJ1-4; D is perhaps TRBD1 (6 bases). Trimming shortened V by 6 bases and J by 5 bases, and 22 bases separated the two germline ends. The CDR3 contains 17 residues. CDR1 is LNHDA, CDR2 SQIVND, per germline (reference sequence).

The CDR3 spells CASSPRGGRNTEAFF. CDR3 nucleotide sequence: TGTGCCAGCAGCCCCCGGGGGGGGAGGAACACTGAAGCTTTCTTT. The chain carries TRBV7-9 and TRBJ1-1; D may be TRBD1 (5 bases). This CDR3 is built from 15 residues. V was clipped by 5 bases and J by 1 base, with 14 bases between them. CDR1 SEHNR and CDR2 FQNEAQ come from the germline V gene (reference sequence).

The V gene is TRBV28, the J gene TRBJ1-6; D gene uncertain. Germline values: CDR1 MDHEN, CDR2 SYDVKM. CDR3 length: 12 amino acids. Trimming stripped 3 bases from V and 7 bases from J, with 4 bases between. CDR3 loop: CASSFPNSPLHF. The CDR3 nucleotides are TGTGCCAGCAGTTTCCCAAATTCACCCCTCCACTTT.

The rearrangement joins TRBV11-3 to TRBJ1-1; TRBD1 matches at 8 bases. This CDR3 has 15 amino acids. CDR1 and CDR2 (germline): SGHNT, YENEEA. The V and J ends lost 4 bases and 1 base, in that order; junction bases with no gene match: 5. The CDR3 here is CASSSTDRENTEAFF. CDR3 DNA: TGTGCCAGCAGCTCCACGGACAGGGAGAACACTGAAGCTTTCTTT.

J is TRBJ1-5 and V is TRBV18; 7 bases are shared with TRBD1. Germline CDR1 is KGHSH and CDR2 is LQKENI. V was clipped by 3 bases and J by 7 bases; unmatched bases: 6. The CDR3 totals 14 residues. The DNA of the CDR3 is TGTGCCAGCTCACCTCAACAGGGGATGCAGCCCCAGCATTTT. It specifies CASSPQQGMQPQHF.

This chain links TRBV30 with TRBJ2-7; D could derive from TRBD1 or TRBD2 (5 bases each). V was pared by 8 bases and J by 2 bases, with 16 bases between. Germline V gene sequence: CDR1 GTSNPN, CDR2 SVGIG (reference sequence). The CDR3 is 13 amino acids. CDR3 residues: CAGTLTSTYEQYF. The CDR3 DNA sequence: TGTGCCGGGACCCTGACATCAACCTACGAGCAGTACTTC.

The chain is built from TRBV9 and TRBJ1-5; no definite D call. The CDR3 runs to 15 residues. CDR1 and CDR2 (germline): SGDLS, YYNGEE. The germline V and J ends were trimmed by 0 bases and 6 bases, with 13 bases remaining between them. The CDR3 reads CASSVDPAGRQPQHF. The CDR3, as DNA: TGTGCCAGCAGCGTAGATCCCGCCGGTCGTCAGCCCCAGCATTTT.

The chain carries TRBV9 and TRBJ2-3; D is unresolved. Germline V CDR1 and CDR2: SGDLS, YYNGEE. The CDR3 is made up of 15 amino acids. V lost 0 bases to trimming and J lost 0 bases, with 8 bases between them. The CDR3 protein is CASSVDGTSTDTQYF. The CDR3 DNA reads as TGTGCCAGCAGCGTAGATGGCACCAGCACAGATACGCAGTATTTT. The entire variable domain, with the rest obtained from reference TRBV9 and TRBJ2-3, is as follows: DSGVTQTPKHLITATGQRVTLRCSPRSGDLSVYWYQQSLDQGLQFLIQYYNGEERAKGNILERFSAQQFPDLHSELNLSSLELGDSALYFCASSVDGTSTDTQYFGPGTRLTVL.

This chain joins TRBV6-1 and TRBJ1-2; 7 bases are shared with TRBD1. The CDR3 runs to 14 residues. Germline values: CDR1 MNHNS, CDR2 SASEGT. J gave up 4 bases and V 3 bases, and 5 bases lay outside the gene matches. Here the CDR3 reads CASSERQGSYGYTF. The CDR3 DNA follows: TGTGCCAGCAGTGAGCGACAGGGCTCCTATGGCTACACCTTC.

The chain links TRBV30 to TRBJ2-1; maybe TRBD2 (6 bases). The CDR3 runs to 14 residues. Germline-derived CDR1 and CDR2 are GTSNPN and SVGIG (reference sequence). The ends were cut back, 4 bases at V and 4 bases at J, with 14 bases in the middle. The CDR3: CAWITPGLYNEQFF. CDR3 nucleotides: TGTGCCTGGATCACCCCGGGACTGTACAATGAGCAGTTCTTC.

This clone was seen just once. This sequence joins TRBV6-6 and TRBJ2-1; 11 positions agree with TRBD2. Germline V gives CDR1 MNHNY, CDR2 SVGAGI (reference sequence). This CDR3 is built from 16 residues. Unmatched junction bases numbered 9, after V lost 6 bases and J lost 5 bases. CDR3 coding DNA: TGTGCCAGCAGAAGTACTAGCGGGAGTCTCGACAATGAGCAGTTCTTC. As protein: CASRSTSGSLDNEQFF.

This sequence joins TRBV27 and TRBJ1-2; D unclear. This CDR3 has 14 residues. From germline, CDR1 is MNHEY and CDR2 SMNVEV (reference sequence). Trimming removed 8 bases at V and 2 bases at J, with 15 bases between. DNA for the CDR3: TGTGCCAGCGGCCCTATTGAGGTGAACTATGGCTACACCTTC. Encoded protein: CASGPIEVNYGYTF.

This chain connects TRBV12-5 to TRBJ1-1, with a possible D match to TRBD1 (5 bases). The CDR3 spans 16 residues. Germline loops: CDR1 LGHNT, CDR2 FRNRAP. Between the trimmed V and J ends, which lost 0 bases and 6 bases, there was a span of 17 bases. CDR3 in amino acids: CASGLVLGGVGSEAFF. In nucleotides, the CDR3 is TGTGCTAGTGGTTTGGTTCTTGGAGGGGTGGGGTCTGAAGCTTTCTTT.

The chain recombines TRBV28 with TRBJ1-1; 7 bases are shared with TRBD1. Germline loops: CDR1 MDHEN, CDR2 SYDVKM. Trimming took 6 bases from V and 1 from J; bases not matched to a gene: 5. CDR3 size: 14 residues. CDR3 in amino acids: CASRLQGRNTEAFF. In DNA form, the CDR3 reads TGTGCCAGCAGGTTACAGGGGAGGAACACTGAAGCTTTCTTT.

The sample holds a few counts of this clone. V gene TRBV4-3 combines with J gene TRBJ2-1; 13 bases line up with TRBD2. The CDR3 spans 17 residues. CDR1 and CDR2 from the germline V gene are LGHNA and YSLEER. With 2 bases clipped from V and 7 bases from J, the junction kept 8 bases outside the gene matches. The CDR3 nucleotides read TGCGCCAGCAGCCAATCTTTACAGACTAGCGGGAGGAATGAGCAGTTCTTC. It is translated as CASSQSLQTSGRNEQFF.

V and J are TRBV7-9 and TRBJ1-1, with 9 bases that match TRBD1. The CDR3 has 17 residues. The V gene end was trimmed by 1 base and the J gene end by 3 bases; junction bases not matched to a gene: 9. Looked up from germline, CDR1 is SEHNR and CDR2 is FQNEAQ (reference sequence). The CDR3, as DNA: TGTGCCAGCAGCTTAGGAACAGGGGGCGGTGTGGACACTGAAGCTTTCTTT. It specifies CASSLGTGGGVDTEAFF.

The rearrangement joins TRBV7-8 to TRBJ2-1; a possible D gene is TRBD2 (5 bases). The CDR3 spans 13 residues. Trimming shortened V by 1 base and J by 9 bases, and 10 bases separated the two germline ends. Germline V gives CDR1 SGHVS, CDR2 FQNEAQ. Written as DNA, the CDR3 is TGTGCCAGCAGCTTAGGGACTGCCGGTGAGCAGTTCTTC. Translated: CASSLGTAGEQFF. Full variable domain (remainder filled in from reference TRBV7-8 and TRBJ2-1): GAGVSQSPRYKVAKRGQDVALRCDPISGHVSLFWYQQALGQGPEFLTYFQNEAQLDKSGLPSDRFFAERPEGSVSTLKIQRTQQEDSAVYLCASSLGTAGEQFFGPGTRLTVL.

The chain recombines TRBV6-5 with TRBJ1-6; D is unclear. Germline V gene data show CDR1 as MNHEY and CDR2 as SVGAGI. The V and J ends lost 0 bases and 14 bases respectively, with 11 bases between them. The CDR3 has 13 residues. CDR3 amino acids: CASSYSSSGALHF. The CDR3 DNA reads TGTGCCAGCAGTTACTCGTCCTCCGGGGCCCTCCACTTT.